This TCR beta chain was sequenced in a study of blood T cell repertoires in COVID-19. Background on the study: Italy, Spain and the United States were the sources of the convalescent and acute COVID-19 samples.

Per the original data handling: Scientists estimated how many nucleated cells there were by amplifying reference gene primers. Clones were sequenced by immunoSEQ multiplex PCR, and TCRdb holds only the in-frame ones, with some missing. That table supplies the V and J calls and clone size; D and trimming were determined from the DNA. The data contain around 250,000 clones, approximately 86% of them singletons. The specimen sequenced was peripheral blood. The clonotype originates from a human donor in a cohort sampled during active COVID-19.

This chain's CDR3 is CAISDPGTGGSGELFF. The CDR3 nucleotides are TGTGCCATCAGTGACCCCGGGACAGGGGGATCCGGGGAGCTGTTTTTT. The chain carries TRBV10-3 and TRBJ2-2; 11 bases are a match to TRBD1. Trimming cost V 3 bases and J 6 bases; bases outside gene matches: 6. The CDR3 runs to 16 residues. Germline CDR1 reads ENHRY; CDR2 reads SYGVKD.